The 20 T cell receptor beta chains reported below all come from one sample, sequenced in a study of T cell repertoires in cytomegalovirus infection. TCRdb itself ran the reads through MiXCR, one entry per CDR3 protein. The sample has about 240,000 distinct CDR3 sequences, around an eighth seen once. Sequences were obtained from PBMCs. The receptors stem from a human donor in good health (CMV status not recorded). Some clones in this sample may be carry-over from other donors' samples.

Many counts were recorded for this clonotype. V is TRBV6-2 or TRBV6-3 and J is TRBJ2-3, with D possibly matching TRBD1 (6 bases). This CDR3 spans 15 amino acids. Germline V CDR1 and CDR2: MNHEY, SVGEGT. Trimming removed 6 bases from V and 4 bases from J, with 17 bases in between. CDR3 nucleotides: TGTGCCAGCAGCCCCAGGGACACCGGAGCAGATACGCAGTATTTT. As protein: CASSPRDTGADTQYF.

This clonotype was recorded many times. The rearrangement joins TRBV6-2 or TRBV6-3 to TRBJ2-1, with D unresolved. CDR1 and CDR2 from the germline V gene are MNHEY and SVGEGT. Trimming removed 6 bases from V and 9 bases from J, with 12 bases in between. This CDR3 has 12 residues. CDR3 coding DNA: TGTGCCAGCAGCCCTATCCAGGCTGAGCAGTTCTTC. This encodes CASSPIQAEQFF.

Worth noting for this clonotype: This may come from a read error, since a much larger clone is one base off. The chain combines TRBV19 with TRBJ2-7; TRBD2 agrees at 7 bases. This CDR3 spans 15 amino acids. CDR1 LNHDA and CDR2 SQIVND come from the germline V gene (reference sequence). The CDR3 DNA reads TGTGCCAGTAGTATTAACGGCGGGAGAAACTACGGGCAGTACTTC. It yields the protein CASSINGGRNYGQYF.

This chain connects TRBV19 to TRBJ2-1; TRBD2 matches at 9 bases. CDR3 length: 15 amino acids. V was clipped by 4 bases and J by 5 bases; unmatched bases: 6. Germline V gives CDR1 LNHDA, CDR2 SQIVND (reference sequence). The CDR3 spells CASSRVAGADNEQFF. CDR3 DNA sequence: TGTGCCAGTAGTAGGGTAGCGGGAGCGGACAATGAGCAGTTCTTC.

This clonotype was recorded many times. V usage is TRBV7-2 and J usage is TRBJ2-7, with 7 bases identical to TRBD1. V lost 4 bases, J lost 1 base, and 4 bases stayed unmatched. The CDR3 loop spans 14 amino acids. The germline gives CDR1 SGHTA, CDR2 FQGNSA. The chain's CDR3 is CASSSGQDSYEQYF. The CDR3 DNA sequence: TGTGCCAGCAGCTCCGGACAGGATTCCTACGAGCAGTACTTC.

This clonotype was counted many times. The chain has TRBV12-3 or TRBV12-4 and TRBJ2-3; TRBD1 agrees at 10 bases. This CDR3 region has 14 residues. After removal of 5 bases from V and 6 bases from J, the junction contained 5 bases not matched to a gene. The CDR3 DNA is TGTGCCAGCAGTCGGGACAGGGGTTTGGATACGCAGTATTTT. As protein: CASSRDRGLDTQYF.

In its sample, this clonotype was seen many times. This sequence joins TRBV7-9 and TRBJ1-2; D gene uncertain. V dropped 0 bases and J dropped 0 bases, with 8 bases sitting between them. The CDR3 sequence is 15 residues long. Germline-derived CDR1 and CDR2 are SEHNR and FQNEAQ (reference sequence). Here the CDR3 reads CASSLAVGSNYGYTF. The CDR3, as DNA: TGTGCCAGCAGCTTAGCGGTAGGGTCTAACTATGGCTACACCTTC.

This clonotype was detected many times. The chain carries TRBV7-3 and TRBJ1-2; 11 bases line up with TRBD1. The V gene end was trimmed by 4 bases and the J gene end by 12 bases; junction bases not matched to a gene: 7. There are 13 residues in the CDR3. CDR1 is SGHTA, CDR2 FQGTGA, per germline. The CDR3 region is CASSYGTGGVHTF. The CDR3, as DNA: TGTGCCAGCAGCTACGGGACAGGGGGTGTCCACACCTTC.

This chain uses TRBV29-1 with TRBJ2-7; maybe TRBD1 (6 bases). CDR1 and CDR2 from the germline V gene are SQVTM and ANQGSEA. V lost 4 bases, J lost 0 bases, and 13 bases lay in between. This CDR3 contains 14 residues. Here the CDR3 reads CSVAHHRDSYEQYF. CDR3 nucleotides: TGCAGCGTTGCCCATCACAGGGACTCCTACGAGCAGTACTTC.

Only a few counts were recorded for this clonotype. V is TRBV20-1 and J is TRBJ2-1, with 10 bases identical to TRBD2. In germline, CDR1 is DFQATT, CDR2 SNEGSKA (reference sequence). After removal of 6 bases from V and 5 bases from J, the junction contained 4 bases not matched to a gene. The CDR3 has 13 amino acids. The CDR3 DNA sequence: TGCAGTGCAACTAGCGGGATCAACAATGAGCAGTTCTTC. Amino acid sequence: CSATSGINNEQFF.

This clonotype was counted between two and nine times. The J gene is TRBJ2-5, the V gene TRBV12-3 or TRBV12-4, with 11 positions matching TRBD2. Trimming took 3 bases from V and 5 from J; bases not matched to a gene: 11. The CDR3 loop spans 17 amino acids. This chain's CDR3 is CASSFEISGRAGETQYF. CDR3 in DNA: TGTGCCAGCAGTTTCGAGATTAGCGGGAGGGCCGGTGAGACCCAGTACTTC.

This clonotype was found many times. This sequence joins TRBV6-4 and TRBJ2-2; the D is unclear. The CDR3 is made up of 15 amino acids. V was trimmed by 6 bases and J by 0 bases, leaving 11 bases between them. Germline CDR1 and CDR2: MRHNA and SNTAGT. The CDR3 protein is CASSPRFTNTGELFF. The CDR3 DNA reads as TGTGCCAGCAGCCCAAGGTTTACGAACACCGGGGAGCTGTTTTTT.

In its sample, this clonotype was seen many times. The rearrangement joins TRBV28 to TRBJ1-1, with 8 bases aligning to TRBD1. The length of the CDR3 is 15 residues. With V trimmed by 5 bases and J by 1 base, 6 bases remained unmatched. Germline CDR1 MDHEN, CDR2 SYDVKM. The CDR3 is CASSEAGGTNTEAFF. The CDR3 coding sequence is TGTGCCAGCAGTGAGGCAGGGGGCACGAACACTGAAGCTTTCTTT.

The rearrangement links TRBV9 to TRBJ2-7; no clear D. CDR3 length equals 13 residues. Looked up from germline, CDR1 is SGDLS and CDR2 is YYNGEE. Trimming pared 0 bases from V and 6 bases from J, leaving 10 bases between. Written as DNA, the CDR3 is TGTGCCAGCAGCGTAGACTGGCGATCCGAGCAGTACTTC. Translation: CASSVDWRSEQYF.

This clonotype was detected many times. The chain links TRBV6-2 or TRBV6-3 to TRBJ2-7; TRBD2 aligns across 7 bases. V was pared by 4 bases and J by 3 bases, with 6 bases of the junction left unmatched. CDR3 length equals 14 residues. In germline, CDR1 is MNHEY, CDR2 SVGEGT. CDR3 DNA sequence: TGTGCCAGCAGTTGGGGGGACTATCGCTACGAGCAGTACTTC. Residues: CASSWGDYRYEQYF.

This clonotype has a count of ten or more. DNA of the CDR3: TGTGCCAGCAGCCAAGATTTGGGTGTAGGAAACACCATATATTTT. It specifies CASSQDLGVGNTIYF. This chain joins TRBV7-2 and TRBJ1-3, with D uncertain. The germline V gene encodes CDR1 SGHTA and CDR2 FQGNSA. V lost 5 bases and J lost 4, with 15 bases in between. This CDR3 is built from 15 residues.

This clonotype has only a few counts. The DNA for the CDR3 is TGCGCCAGCAGCTTCCGACCCGACGCGGAGACCCAGTACTTC. Amino acid sequence: CASSFRPDAETQYF. The chain has TRBV5-1 and TRBJ2-5; D ambiguous. The CDR3 is 14 amino acids. V shed 2 bases and J shed 5 bases, with 13 bases lying between them. The germline CDR1 and CDR2 sequences are SGHRS and YFSETQ.

This clonotype was detected many times. The chain couples TRBV6-1 to TRBJ1-1, with D perhaps TRBD1 (5 bases). Trimming left V 5 bases short and J 4 bases short, with 14 bases between. This CDR3 is 14 amino acids long. Germline V CDR1 and CDR2: MNHNS, SASEGT. CDR3 sequence: CASSPSVGVTEAFF. The CDR3 coding sequence is TGTGCCAGCAGTCCCTCTGTAGGGGTCACTGAAGCTTTCTTT.

This clonotype has at least ten counts. This chain's CDR3 is CASSLTRDQPQHF. The CDR3 nucleotides read TGTGCCAGCAGTCTCACGAGGGATCAGCCCCAGCATTTT. The V and J genes are TRBV6-1 and TRBJ1-5; D is unresolved. This CDR3 spans 13 amino acids. CDR1 is MNHNS and CDR2 is SASEGT in the germline V gene. With 5 bases removed from V and 5 bases from J, the gap between germline ends came to 10 bases.

This clonotype showed up just a few times. CDR3 protein: CASSPPDNVLTF. The CDR3 region has the DNA TGTGCCAGCAGTCCTCCGGACAACGTCCTGACTTTC. The V gene is TRBV6-2 or TRBV6-3, the J gene TRBJ2-6; the D is unclear. V lost 5 bases, J lost 9 bases, and 8 bases lay in between. This CDR3 region has 12 residues. Germline V gene data show CDR1 as MNHEY and CDR2 as SVGEGT.